The 17 T cell receptor beta chains reported below all come from one sample, sequenced in a study of blood T cell repertoires in COVID-19. The protocol was immunoSEQ multiplex PCR, while the TCRdb copy is restricted to in-frame clones and leaves out a portion. This table holds approximately 220,000 clones, about 86% found once. Sequencing was done on a sample of PBMCs or T cells enriched from blood (not recorded which). The receptor source for this set is a woman aged 40 to 50 with acute COVID-19.

The rearrangement uses TRBV3-1 (or the pseudogene TRBV3-2) and TRBJ2-5; 7 bases match TRBD2. The CDR3 has 14 amino acids. After removal of 2 bases from V and 1 base from J, the junction contained 1 base not matched to a gene. CDR1 and CDR2 from the germline V gene are LGHDT and YNNKEL (reference sequence). CDR3 DNA: TGTGCCAGCAGCCAACGCGGGAGCCAAGAGACCCAGTACTTC. Translated, it gives CASSQRGSQETQYF.

The chain carries TRBV28 and TRBJ2-7, with TRBD2 identical over 9 bases. The ends lost 5 bases at V and 2 bases at J; junction bases unmatched: 4. This CDR3 is 14 amino acids long. Germline V gives CDR1 MDHEN, CDR2 SYDVKM. The CDR3 sequence: CASSQLAGAYEQYF. CDR3 nucleotides: TGTGCCAGCAGTCAATTAGCGGGGGCCTACGAGCAGTACTTC.

The chain carries TRBV28 and TRBJ2-7; maybe TRBD2 (6 bases). Between the trimmed V and J ends, which lost 5 bases and 1 base, there was a span of 15 bases. The CDR3 loop spans 15 amino acids. Germline CDR1 is MDHEN and CDR2 is SYDVKM. This CDR3 reads CASSPTESGSYEQYF. The CDR3 region has the DNA TGTGCCAGCAGTCCCACGGAGAGCGGGTCCTACGAGCAGTACTTC.

Note on this clone: One junction end does not reproduce the germline sequence, and a read error may be involved. The gene calls are TRBV11-2 and TRBJ2-5; 7 bases map to TRBD2. Germline V gene data show CDR1 as SGHAT and CDR2 as FQNNGV. This CDR3 comprises 14 residues. Written as DNA, the CDR3 is TGTGCCAGCAGCTTAGATGTGGGGAGGGGTCTGTTTGACTTC. This encodes CASSLDVGRGLFDF.

J is TRBJ1-1 and V is TRBV4-1; 8 bases are a match to TRBD1. CDR3 length: 13 residues. CDR1 is MGHRA, CDR2 YSYEKL, per germline. The V and J ends lost 6 bases and 5 bases, in that order; junction bases with no gene match: 5. The CDR3 is CASRSTGGTEAFF. In DNA, the CDR3 is TGCGCCAGCAGAAGCACAGGGGGGACTGAAGCTTTCTTT.

The chain recombines TRBV11-2 with TRBJ2-4, with 8 nucleotides matching TRBD2. With V trimmed by 5 bases and J by 2 bases, 8 bases remained unmatched. The CDR3 consists of 16 residues. CDR1 and CDR2 (germline): SGHAT, FQNNGV. CDR3 DNA: TGTGCCAGCAGCCCGCCCGGCGGGAGGCCCAAAAACATTCAGTACTTC. Protein product: CASSPPGGRPKNIQYF.

V gene TRBV7-2 combines with J gene TRBJ1-2; 8 nucleotides align to TRBD1. The CDR3 totals 15 residues. Trimming took 4 bases from V and 6 from J; bases not matched to a gene: 10. Per the germline V gene, CDR1 is SGHTA and CDR2 is FQGNSA. CDR3 region: CASSYRTGKLDGYTF. The CDR3 DNA reads as TGTGCCAGCAGCTACCGGACAGGGAAATTAGATGGCTACACCTTC. The full variable domain, with the rest looked up from reference TRBV7-2 and TRBJ1-2, is GAGVSQSPSNKVTEKGKDVELRCDPISGHTALYWYRQSLGQGLEFLIYFQGNSAPDKSGLPSDRFSAERTGGSVSTLTIQRTQQEDSAVYLCASSYRTGKLDGYTFGSGTRLTVV.

J is TRBJ1-2 and V is TRBV6-5, with 10 bases lining up with TRBD1. The CDR3 is 14 amino acids. After removal of 0 bases from V and 7 bases from J, the junction contained 2 bases not matched to a gene. Germline assignment: CDR1 MNHEY and CDR2 SVGAGI. The CDR3 here is CASSYSDRGGGYTF. CDR3 bases: TGTGCCAGCAGTTACTCGGACAGGGGGGGTGGCTACACCTTC.

The chain has TRBV19 and TRBJ1-2; 7 nucleotides align to TRBD1. V lost 5 bases and J lost 4; bases outside the gene matches: 4. CDR1 is LNHDA, CDR2 SQIVND, per germline (reference sequence). The CDR3 is made up of 13 amino acids. CDR3 in amino acids: CASSPRDSYGYTF. CDR3 in DNA: TGTGCCAGTAGTCCAAGGGACAGCTATGGCTACACCTTC.

The chain couples TRBV29-1 to TRBJ2-1; TRBD2 might be the D (6 bases). V lost 7 bases and J lost 10, with 14 bases in between. Germline V gene data show CDR1 as SQVTM and CDR2 as ANQGSEA. The CDR3 is 11 residues long. CDR3 in DNA: TGCAGCGGGACTACGGGGACCGAGCAGTTCTTC. This translates into CSGTTGTEQFF.

A word on this clone: One junction end does not reproduce the germline sequence, and a read error may be involved. The chain uses TRBV28 and TRBJ2-7, with a possible D match to TRBD1 (5 bases). CDR3 length equals 11 residues. Germline V gives CDR1 MDHEN, CDR2 SYDVKM. The chain's CDR3 is CAIGQSFEQYF. The CDR3, as DNA: TGTGCCATCGGACAATCCTTCGAGCAGTACTTC. The whole variable domain, filled in from reference TRBV28 and TRBJ2-7, reads DVKVTQSSRYLVKRTGEKVFLECVQDMDHENMFWYRQDPGLGLRLIYFSYDVKMKEKGDIPEGYSVSREKKERFSLILESASTNQTSMYLCAIGQSFEQYFGPGTRLTVT.

CDR3 residues: CASSPRLAKTSTDTQYF. CDR3 coding DNA: TGTGCCAGCAGCCCCAGACTAGCCAAAACTAGCACAGATACGCAGTATTTT. This chain connects TRBV7-7 to TRBJ2-3; 7 nucleotides agree with TRBD2. This CDR3 region has 17 residues. The trim removed 5 bases at V and 0 bases at J, leaving 11 bases unmatched. The V gene's germline CDR1 is SSHAT and CDR2 FNYEAQ (reference sequence).

This chain joins TRBV2 and TRBJ1-5; D gene unclear. From germline, CDR1 is SNHLY and CDR2 FYNNEI. V lost 5 bases and J lost 2, with 13 bases in between. The CDR3 is 15 amino acids. CDR3 amino acids: CASSLPGDRNQPQHF. The CDR3 nucleotides read TGTGCCAGCAGTCTTCCGGGTGATCGCAATCAGCCCCAGCATTTT.

This chain links TRBV27 with TRBJ1-1, with D possibly being TRBD1 (6 bases). Germline lookup yields CDR1 MNHEY and CDR2 SMNVEV (reference sequence). Trimming pared 5 bases from V and 0 bases from J, leaving 10 bases between. The CDR3 spans 14 residues. CDR3 DNA: TGTGCCAGCAGTATCGGACAGTTGAACACTGAAGCTTTCTTT. Its translation is CASSIGQLNTEAFF.

This rearrangement joins TRBV18 to TRBJ1-1; unclear D gene. The CDR3 is made up of 14 amino acids. Germline loops: CDR1 KGHSH, CDR2 LQKENI. V lost 1 base to trimming and J lost 2 bases, with 8 bases between them. CDR3 sequence reads: CASSPLFSNTEAFF. The DNA for the CDR3 is TGTGCCAGCTCACCACTATTCAGTAACACTGAAGCTTTCTTT.

This chain connects TRBV30 to TRBJ1-3; tentative D call: TRBD1 (5 bases). This CDR3 has 14 amino acids. The germline V gene encodes CDR1 GTSNPN and CDR2 SVGIG (reference sequence). V was trimmed by 3 bases and J by 2 bases, leaving 11 bases between them. CDR3 residues: CAWSVGGAGNTIYF. For the CDR3, the DNA is TGTGCCTGGAGCGTCGGGGGGGCTGGAAACACCATATATTTT.

The chain couples TRBV7-8 to TRBJ2-7; 9 nucleotides line up with TRBD1. The germline V gene encodes CDR1 SGHVS and CDR2 FQNEAQ. V trimming: 3 bases; J trimming: 7 bases; junction bases outside the gene matches: 13. CDR3 size: 16 residues. The CDR3, as DNA: TGTGCCAGCAGCTTCGGTGTGGGACAGGGAAGGGAGGAGCAGTACTTC. Translated: CASSFGVGQGREEQYF.